These T cell receptor beta chains were read from a single sample in a study of blood T cell repertoires in COVID-19. Sequencing was performed with immunoSEQ multiplex PCR; in TCRdb, only in-frame clones are kept and a portion is missing. Of more than 110,000 clones in the sample, around 87% were seen once. The sequencing sample was made of peripheral blood. The source is a woman in her 40s with acute or convalescent COVID-19. CDR3s include the opening cysteine and the closing phenylalanine or tryptophan. A D gene is named only where the DNA matches it firmly. Expanded clones get a size class; other rows say once, few or many, or leave the size out.

V	J	size	D	DNA	CDR3
TRBV6-2/TRBV6-3	TRBJ1-2	-	-	TGTGCCAGCAGTTACGGCGTTACAGGGTCGACCTATGGCTACACCTTC	CASSYGVTGSTYGYTF
TRBV10-3	TRBJ1-5	-	TRBD1	TGTGCCACTTCCGGGACAGGGTTACAGCCCCAGCATTTT	CATSGTGLQPQHF
TRBV4-1	TRBJ2-1	-	-	TGCGCCAGCAGCCAAGATTCGGGACTCTCCTACAATGAGCAGTTCTTC	CASSQDSGLSYNEQFF
TRBV5-1	TRBJ2-5	-	-	TGCGCCAGCAGCAGGGGGACGGGTCCGCCAGAGACCCAGTACTTC	CASSRGTGPPETQYF
TRBV9	TRBJ2-2	-	TRBD2	TGTGCCAGCAGCGTAGCCCGGACTAGCGTATACACCGGGGAGCTGTTTTTT	CASSVARTSVYTGELFF
TRBV7-2	TRBJ1-1	once	TRBD1	TGTGCCAGCAGCTTTACCCGGGACAGGGGGCGGGAAGCTTTCTTT	CASSFTRDRGREAFF
TRBV5-1	TRBJ2-5	-	TRBD1	TGCGCCAGCAGCTTGGCGCCACAGGGGGCTGGTGAGACCCAGTACTTC	CASSLAPQGAGETQYF
TRBV7-2	TRBJ1-1	-	-	TGTGCCAGCAGTTTGACAGGGAACACTGAAGCTTTCTTT	CASSLTGNTEAFF
TRBV29-1	TRBJ1-2	once	TRBD1	TGCAGCGTGACAGGGGCCGTCCCACTTCTTAACTATGGCTACACCTTC	CSVTGAVPLLNYGYTF
TRBV27	TRBJ1-5	once	TRBD1	TGTGCCAGCAGTCGTCTCGGACAGGGAATAAATCAGCCCCAGCATTTT	CASSRLGQGINQPQHF
TRBV7-2	TRBJ2-2	-	-	TGTGCCAGCAGCCTCGGTCGAGCTAGGGAGCTGTTTTTT	CASSLGRARELFF
TRBV10-3	TRBJ2-3	-	TRBD2	TGTGCCATCTCCGGGACTAGCGTTTCAGATACGCAGTATTTT	CAISGTSVSDTQYF
TRBV15	TRBJ1-5	-	-	TGTGCCACCAGCAGAGACCGGGGTAATCAGCCCCAGCATTTT	CATSRDRGNQPQHF
TRBV4-3	TRBJ1-2	few	-	TGCGCCAGCAGCCAAGTTGCCAGGGACTATGGCTACACCTTC	CASSQVARDYGYTF
TRBV12-3/TRBV12-4	TRBJ2-1	-	-	TGTGCCACCGACGGGACAATTTACAATGAGCAGTTCTTC	CATDGTIYNEQFF
TRBV14	TRBJ1-2	-	TRBD1	TGTGCCAGCAGCCAAGATCCGACAGGGCGGGGCTACACCTTC	CASSQDPTGRGYTF
TRBV5-4	TRBJ2-6	-	TRBD1	TGTGCCAGCAGCATAGGGGGCCCCATTTCTGGGGCCAACGTCCTGACTTTC	CASSIGGPISGANVLTF
TRBV15	TRBJ1-4	few	-	TGTGCCACCATTAGTCGTCATGAAAAACTGTTTTTT	CATISRHEKLFF
TRBV24-1	TRBJ1-5	-	-	TGTGCCACCAGAGTGATTGGGAGCGAGGGCAATCAGCCCCAGCATTTT	CATRVIGSEGNQPQHF
TRBV30	TRBJ1-5	many	TRBD1	TGTGCCTGGAGTGGGACAGGGTTCTCGGAGCCCCAGCATTTT	CAWSGTGFSEPQHF
TRBV5-1	TRBJ2-2	-	-	TGCGCCAGCAGCGTTGAGGGGGACCACACCGGGGAGCTGTTTTTT	CASSVEGDHTGELFF
TRBV28	TRBJ1-1	-	TRBD1	TGTGCCAGCAGTTTTTACAGGGGTGGGAACACTGAAGCTTTCTTT	CASSFYRGGNTEAFF
TRBV7-9	TRBJ2-3	-	-	TGTGCCAGCAGCCGAGCGGCGCCTAGCACAGATACGCAGTATTTT	CASSRAAPSTDTQYF
TRBV5-4	TRBJ1-2	-	TRBD1	TGTGCCAGCAGCCTAAGACAGGGAGTGACTCTCTACACCTTC	CASSLRQGVTLYTF
TRBV19	TRBJ1-5	once	-	TGTGCCAGTAGTACCCTCAGCAATCAGCCCCAGCATTTT	CASSTLSNQPQHF
TRBV7-2	TRBJ1-3	-	-	TGTGCCAGCAGCTTATTCTTAGTGGGGAGCTCTGGAAACACCATATATTTT	CASSLFLVGSSGNTIYF
TRBV4-3	TRBJ2-7	-	-	TGCGCCAGCAGCCTTCTTTTCCGGCCTGACAGGCACGAGCAGTACTTC	CASSLLFRPDRHEQYF
TRBV29-1	TRBJ2-1	-	-	TGCAGCGTACTCCAGGAAAGACAGGAGACCATCTTC	CSVLQERQETIF
TRBV25-1	TRBJ1-2	-	-	TGTGCCAGCAGTGAATCAGGTGGCCGTGGCGACTATGGCTACACCTTC	CASSESGGRGDYGYTF
TRBV3-1/TRBV3-2	TRBJ2-7	-	TRBD2	TGTGCCAGCAGCGTCAGCGGGGCTCGGGACGAGCAGTACTTC	CASSVSGARDEQYF
TRBV4-1	TRBJ1-1	-	TRBD1	TGCGCCAGCAGCCAAGCTCCGGGACAGTGGAACACTGAAGCTTTCTTT	CASSQAPGQWNTEAFF
TRBV19	TRBJ2-7	once	TRBD1	TGTGCCAGTAGTTCCCCGGCAGGGGGCTTCTACGAGCAGTACTTC	CASSSPAGGFYEQYF
TRBV28	TRBJ2-7	once	-	TGTGCCAGCAGCCGCGGGCTCCCGAGCACCTACGAGCAGTACTTC	CASSRGLPSTYEQYF
TRBV2	TRBJ1-1	few	-	TGTGCCAGCACTCCGGGTACCCCGGGGACTGAAGCTTTCTTT	CASTPGTPGTEAFF
TRBV6-2/TRBV6-3	TRBJ1-1	-	TRBD1	TGTGCCAGCAGTTACACGGGACAGCTGAACACTGAAGCTTTCTTT	CASSYTGQLNTEAFF
TRBV4-3	TRBJ2-2	once	TRBD2	TGCGCCAGCAGCCAAGATAACGCAGGGAGGGCCGGGGAGCTGTTTTTT	CASSQDNAGRAGELFF